This entry lists 30 T cell receptor beta chains sequenced from one sample in a study of T cell repertoires in cytomegalovirus infection. These receptors have no identified antigens. TCRdb analysed the reads with MiXCR anew, one entry per CDR3 protein. Here the sample spans roughly 990,000 distinct CDR3 sequences, approximately 31% being singletons. The sequences come from cultured CD8+ T cells from PBMCs, collected from culture after CMV antigen stimulation. The receptors were gathered from a human donor in good health (CMV status not recorded). Some clones in this sample may be carry-over from other donors' samples.

This clonotype was recorded at least ten times. V and J are TRBV12-3 or TRBV12-4 and TRBJ2-1; possible D gene TRBD1, 6 bases. Trimming pared 3 bases from V and 4 bases from J, leaving 10 bases between. CDR3 length: 14 residues. CDR3 loop: CASSLGAGYNEQFF. The CDR3 DNA sequence: TGTGCCAGCAGTTTGGGGGCGGGTTACAATGAGCAGTTCTTC.

About this clonotype: This could be a read error, since a much larger clone is one nucleotide away. The V gene is TRBV6-6, the J gene TRBJ2-1; 10 nucleotides match TRBD1. CDR1 is MNHNY and CDR2 is SVGAGI in the germline V gene (reference sequence). The CDR3 covers 19 residues. V lost 0 bases and J lost 7; bases outside the gene matches: 15. CDR3 bases: TGTGCCAGCAGTTACTCCCGGCGCTCCGGGACAGGGGTAGGGAATGAGCAGTTCTTC. It yields the protein CASSYSRRSGTGVGNEQFF.

This clonotype has a handful of counts. This chain uses TRBV5-5 with TRBJ1-1; D remains ambiguous. Germline values: CDR1 SGHKS, CDR2 YYEKEE (reference sequence). V lost 2 bases and J 2 bases, leaving 16 bases between the germline ends. The CDR3 is 16 amino acids. The CDR3, as DNA: TGTGCCAGCAGCTTACCCCCAGCTACAGTTAACACTGAAGCTTTCTTT. Its translation is CASSLPPATVNTEAFF.

This clonotype has a single count. The gene calls are TRBV13 and TRBJ2-7; unclear D gene. Trimming removed 3 bases at V and 2 bases at J, with 8 bases between. This CDR3 region has 13 residues. Germline CDR1 and CDR2: PRHDT and FYEKMQ (reference sequence). For the CDR3, the DNA is TGTGCCAGCAGCTTCTGGGGTACCTACGAGCAGTACGTC. This gives the protein CASSFWGTYEQYV.

The V and J genes are TRBV3-1 and TRBJ2-1; maybe TRBD1 (6 bases). CDR3 length: 15 amino acids. Trimming removed 2 bases from V and 3 bases from J, with 11 bases in between. Germline CDR1 reads LGHDT; CDR2 reads YNNKEL (reference sequence). CDR3 amino acids: CASSQPGQRYNEQFF. The DNA of the CDR3 is TGTGCCAGCAGCCAACCGGGACAACGCTACAATGAGCAGTTCTTC.

The chain links TRBV9 to TRBJ2-3; 12 bases align to TRBD2. The CDR3 consists of 16 residues. J was trimmed by 1 base and V by 3 bases; bases with no gene match: 3. Germline assignment: CDR1 SGDLS and CDR2 YYNGEE. The CDR3 spells CASSARLAGGTDTQYF. The DNA for the CDR3 is TGTGCCAGCAGCGCCAGACTAGCGGGGGGCACAGATACGCAGTATTTT. The full variable domain, completed using reference TRBV9 and TRBJ2-3, is DSGVTQTPKHLITATGQRVTLRCSPRSGDLSVYWYQQSLDQGLQFLIQYYNGEERAKGNILERFSAQQFPDLHSELNLSSLELGDSALYFCASSARLAGGTDTQYFGPGTRLTVL.

The CDR3 nucleotides are TGTGCCAGCAGCCATTCTCCCGGGCTAGCGCCCGGGGAGCTGTTTTTT. Translated, it gives CASSHSPGLAPGELFF. The genes are TRBV3-1 and TRBJ2-2; D might be TRBD2 (6 bases). CDR3 size: 16 residues. Trimming pared 3 bases from V and 6 bases from J, leaving 17 bases between. From germline, CDR1 is LGHDT and CDR2 YNNKEL (reference sequence).

This clonotype was seen only a few times. V and J are TRBV6-2 or TRBV6-3 and TRBJ2-1; D tentatively reads TRBD1 or TRBD2 (5 bases each). With 2 bases removed from V and 2 bases from J, the gap between germline ends came to 7 bases. This CDR3 has 14 residues. CDR1 and CDR2 (germline): MNHEY, SVGEGT. In DNA form, the CDR3 reads TGTGCCAGCAGTTACAGGGACGCCTACAATGAGCAGTTCTTC. It is translated as CASSYRDAYNEQFF.

This clonotype was counted between two and nine times. V and J are TRBV27 and TRBJ2-5, with D hard to call. V was trimmed by 6 bases and J by 4 bases, leaving 15 bases between them. The CDR3 is made up of 14 amino acids. Germline CDR1 is MNHEY and CDR2 is SMNVEV (reference sequence). The CDR3 DNA sequence: TGTGCCAGCAGCCCTATCGGTGGTTCAGAGACCCAGTACTTC. It codes for CASSPIGGSETQYF.

This clonotype was picked up a small number of times. The rearrangement joins TRBV4-1 to TRBJ2-2; D remains ambiguous. V lost 0 bases and J lost 11, with 4 bases in between. Germline CDR1 reads MGHRA; CDR2 reads YSYEKL. CDR3 size: 11 residues. In nucleotides, the CDR3 is TGCGCCAGCAGCCAAGATGGCGAGCTGTTTTTT. This gives the protein CASSQDGELFF.

This clonotype was picked up a small number of times. The J gene is TRBJ1-5, the V gene TRBV6-1, with TRBD1 identical over 9 bases. This CDR3 is built from 16 residues. Germline V lookup: CDR1 MNHNS, CDR2 SASEGT. Losses at the gene ends were 2 bases for V and 5 bases for J; bases not matched to a gene: 7. The CDR3 loop reads CASSESGTGYYQPQHF. The CDR3 bases are TGTGCCAGCAGTGAATCGGGGACAGGGTATTATCAGCCCCAGCATTTT.

This clonotype was recorded many times. The rearrangement links TRBV25-1 to TRBJ1-1; 8 bases agree with TRBD1. The V gene end was trimmed by 9 bases and the J gene end by 4 bases; junction bases not matched to a gene: 4. Germline CDR1 reads MGHDK; CDR2 reads SYGVNS. This CDR3 contains 12 residues. CDR3 nucleotide sequence: TGTGCCAGTCAGACAGGGGTCACTGAAGCTTTCTTT. Protein: CASQTGVTEAFF.

The chain combines TRBV2 with TRBJ1-1; D is unresolved. Germline lookup yields CDR1 SNHLY and CDR2 FYNNEI. V was cut by 3 bases and J by 3 bases, with 8 bases left in between. CDR3 length: 13 amino acids. The CDR3 DNA follows: TGTGCCAGCAGTGACATGATGGACACTGAAGCTTTCTTT. It yields the protein CASSDMMDTEAFF. Using reference TRBV2 and TRBJ1-1 for the parts outside the CDR3, the full variable domain is EPEVTQTPSHQVTQMGQEVILRCVPISNHLYFYWYRQILGQKVEFLVSFYNNEISEKSEIFDDQFSVERPDGSNFTLKIRSTKLEDSAMYFCASSDMMDTEAFFGQGTRLTVV.

The sample holds a few counts of this clonotype. The chain joins TRBV7-6 to TRBJ2-3, with TRBD1 identical over 12 bases. CDR3 length equals 16 residues. CDR1 and CDR2 (germline): SGHVS, FNYEAQ. Germline trimming cut 3 bases from V and 3 bases from J; bases unmatched to any gene: 4. CDR3 bases: TGTGCCAGCAGCTTCGGGACAGGGGGCGCGACAGATACGCAGTATTTT. Its translation is CASSFGTGGATDTQYF.

The V and J genes are TRBV5-5 and TRBJ1-4; D is uncertain. Germline V lookup: CDR1 SGHKS, CDR2 YYEKEE (reference sequence). V was cut by 3 bases and J by 3 bases, with 3 bases left in between. The CDR3 runs to 12 residues. In DNA form, the CDR3 reads TGTGCCAGCAGCTGGGCTAATGAAAAACTGTTTTTT. It is translated as CASSWANEKLFF.

The V call is TRBV7-6, the J call TRBJ2-3, with TRBD2 identical over 7 bases. CDR1 SGHVS and CDR2 FNYEAQ come from the germline V gene. The J segment lost 0 bases and the V segment lost 2 bases, leaving 5 bases of the junction unmatched. The CDR3 has 16 amino acids. The CDR3 loop reads CASSLSGLGSTDTQYF. CDR3 DNA sequence: TGTGCCAGCAGCTTATCAGGACTAGGTAGCACAGATACGCAGTATTTT.

CDR3 DNA sequence: TGTGCCAGCAGCTTAAGCAGTGGTTCCACTGAAGCTTTCTTT. It translates to CASSLSSGSTEAFF. The chain links TRBV27 to TRBJ1-1, with D uncertain. V shed 6 bases and J shed 4 bases, with 15 bases lying between them. Germline values: CDR1 MNHEY, CDR2 SMNVEV (reference sequence). The CDR3 totals 14 residues.

The table lists this clonotype with a few counts. The chain carries TRBV7-9 and TRBJ2-7; D not resolved. Germline lookup yields CDR1 SEHNR and CDR2 FQNEAQ (reference sequence). The ends were cut back, 4 bases at V and 0 bases at J, with 7 bases in the middle. The CDR3 contains 13 residues. As DNA, the CDR3 is TGTGCCAGCAGCTCGAGCAGCTCCTACGAGCAGTACGTC. Translating gives CASSSSSSYEQYV.

This clonotype was seen a few times. The rearrangement uses TRBV6-5 and TRBJ1-1; D might be TRBD1 (5 bases). Germline loops: CDR1 MNHEY, CDR2 SVGAGI. Trimming pared 2 bases from V and 4 bases from J, leaving 11 bases between. The CDR3 has 14 amino acids. The CDR3 reads CASSYGGVGTEAFF. In nucleotides, the CDR3 is TGTGCCAGCAGTTACGGGGGGGTGGGCACTGAAGCTTTCTTT.

This clonotype came up many times. The V call is TRBV7-6, the J call TRBJ2-5; D is unresolved. CDR3 length: 14 amino acids. The germline V gene has CDR1 SGHVS and CDR2 FNYEAQ. V was pared by 2 bases and J by 5 bases, with 12 bases between. CDR3 loop: CASSLNSPRETQYF. CDR3 coding DNA: TGTGCCAGCAGCTTAAACAGCCCGAGGGAGACCCAGTACTTC.

V and J are TRBV7-6 and TRBJ2-5; D not resolved. CDR3 length: 14 residues. CDR1 is SGHVS, CDR2 FNYEAQ, per germline. V gave up 6 bases and J gave up 4 bases, with 15 bases separating them. DNA for the CDR3: TGTGCCAGCAGTTCATTGTCGAGAGGAGAGACCCAGTACTTC. It codes for CASSSLSRGETQYF.

A few counts support this clonotype. The chain uses TRBV6-1 and TRBJ2-3; D remains ambiguous. There are 14 residues in the CDR3. Per germline, CDR1 MNHNS and CDR2 SASEGT. Trimming removed 7 bases from V and 6 bases from J, with 17 bases in between. The CDR3 bases are TGTGCCAGCACCCCGACCGGACGATTGGATACGCAGTATTTT. This sequence encodes CASTPTGRLDTQYF.

This clonotype has just a few counts. V and J are TRBV28 and TRBJ1-1, with D possibly matching TRBD1 (5 bases). Germline V gives CDR1 MDHEN, CDR2 SYDVKM. This CDR3 comprises 15 residues. The V end lost 5 bases, the J end lost 3 bases, and 16 bases lay between the germline ends. CDR3 nucleotides: TGTGCCAGCAGTAAATGGGGGTTCAGGGACACTGAAGCTTTCTTT. It is translated as CASSKWGFRDTEAFF.

The V and J genes are TRBV27 and TRBJ2-2; D unresolved. The length of the CDR3 is 14 residues. V lost 3 bases and J 4 bases, leaving 9 bases between the germline ends. Germline lookup yields CDR1 MNHEY and CDR2 SMNVEV (reference sequence). The CDR3 reads CASSFGPATGELFF. CDR3 bases: TGTGCCAGCAGTTTCGGGCCCGCCACCGGGGAGCTGTTTTTT.

The chain combines TRBV10-2 with TRBJ1-4; 10 nucleotides agree with TRBD1. This CDR3 has 16 residues. V lost 6 bases, J lost 6 bases, and 10 bases stayed unmatched. Germline V lookup: CDR1 WSHSY, CDR2 SAAADI. This CDR3 reads CASSAPSTGGYEKLFF. The CDR3 nucleotides read TGCGCCAGCAGCGCCCCTTCGACAGGGGGCTATGAAAAACTGTTTTTT.

This clonotype was detected only a few times. The genes are TRBV6-8 and TRBJ2-1, with 12 nucleotides matching TRBD2. J was trimmed by 5 bases and V by 2 bases; bases with no gene match: 4. The CDR3 contains 16 residues. Germline lookup yields CDR1 MNHGY and CDR2 SAAAGT. The CDR3 sequence: CASSYQLAGGNNEQFF. The CDR3 coding sequence is TGTGCCAGCAGTTACCAACTAGCGGGGGGCAACAATGAGCAGTTCTTC.

This clonotype was observed once. The chain recombines TRBV27 with TRBJ2-6, with TRBD1 as a possible D gene (5 bases). With 5 bases removed from V and 3 bases from J, the gap between germline ends came to 11 bases. Germline CDR1 MNHEY, CDR2 SMNVEV (reference sequence). This CDR3 comprises 15 residues. As DNA, the CDR3 is TGTGCCAGCAGTACTGACAGAGATGGGGCCAACGTCCTGACTTTC. Encoded protein: CASSTDRDGANVLTF.

This clonotype was observed a few times. The V and J genes are TRBV10-2 and TRBJ1-5; 9 bases are shared with TRBD1. Germline values: CDR1 WSHSY, CDR2 SAAADI. V shed 6 bases, J shed 5 bases, and the junction held 8 bases outside the gene matches. The CDR3 consists of 15 residues. As DNA, the CDR3 is TGCGCCAGCAGGGACAGGGACAGGGAGGATCAGCCCCAGCATTTT. The encoded protein is CASRDRDREDQPQHF.

The rearrangement joins TRBV4-3 to TRBJ2-2; no clear D. CDR1 is LGHNA, CDR2 YSLEER, per germline. This CDR3 is built from 12 residues. Trimming cost V 5 bases and J 8 bases, with 9 bases left between them. CDR3 sequence reads: CASSVLQGELFF. The CDR3 bases are TGCGCCAGCAGCGTACTTCAGGGGGAGCTGTTTTTT.

The V call is TRBV10-2, the J call TRBJ1-5; the match to TRBD1 covers 9 bases. CDR1 is WSHSY and CDR2 is SAAADI in the germline V gene. V shed 3 bases and J 3 bases; nucleotides not matched to a gene: 6. This CDR3 is 16 amino acids long. Written as DNA, the CDR3 is TGCGCCAGCAGTGACGACAGGGGGGCTCCCAATCAGCCCCAGCATTTT. Translated: CASSDDRGAPNQPQHF.